These 19 T cell receptor beta chains originate from one sample sequenced in a study of blood T cell repertoires in COVID-19. This table comes from immunoSEQ multiplex PCR, and its TCRdb copy is limited to in-frame clones, with some not included. The data contain 250,000 to 400,000 clones, roughly nine tenths of them seen just once; the ten biggest clones take up roughly 5.3%. The sequencing sample was made of PBMCs or T cells enriched from blood (not recorded which). The receptors come from a man between 60 and 75 years old who had recovered from COVID-19.

This chain's CDR3 is CASTSGTTYGYTF. The CDR3 nucleotides read TGTGCCAGCACCTCCGGGACAACTTATGGCTACACCTTC. J is TRBJ1-2 and V is TRBV28; possible D gene TRBD1, 6 bases. Trimming stripped 7 bases from V and 5 bases from J, with 14 bases between. The CDR3 has 13 amino acids. Germline CDR1 MDHEN, CDR2 SYDVKM.

The chain links TRBV9 to TRBJ2-1; D is possibly TRBD1 (5 bases). Germline V gene sequence: CDR1 SGDLS, CDR2 YYNGEE. The CDR3 is made up of 12 amino acids. The V end was cut by 3 bases, the J end by 8 bases, with 9 bases between. CDR3 sequence reads: CASSGGAHEQFF. As DNA, the CDR3 is TGTGCCAGCAGCGGTGGGGCACATGAGCAGTTCTTC.

This sequence joins TRBV2 and TRBJ1-5; D not certain. The germline V gene encodes CDR1 SNHLY and CDR2 FYNNEI. The CDR3 loop spans 13 amino acids. The V end lost 8 bases, the J end lost 0 bases, and 8 bases lay between the germline ends. CDR3 DNA: TGTGCCAGCCGACGGGATAGCAATCAGCCCCAGCATTTT. Amino acids: CASRRDSNQPQHF.

The CDR3 sequence is CAWSGTSDQPQHF. The DNA of the CDR3 is TGTGCCTGGAGTGGGACAAGCGATCAGCCCCAGCATTTT. The rearrangement links TRBV30 to TRBJ1-5; tentative D call: TRBD1 (5 bases). The length of the CDR3 is 13 residues. Germline V CDR1 and CDR2: GTSNPN, SVGIG (reference sequence). The V end was cut by 1 base, the J end by 5 bases, with 9 bases between.

This sequence joins TRBV6-2 or TRBV6-3 and TRBJ2-5, with 8 bases that match TRBD2. The J segment lost 4 bases and the V segment lost 0 bases, leaving 13 bases of the junction unmatched. This CDR3 is 18 amino acids long. Germline-derived CDR1 and CDR2 are MNHEY and SVGEGT. The CDR3 loop is CASSYSSSGSAVGETQYF. CDR3 DNA sequence: TGTGCCAGCAGTTACTCGTCCAGCGGGAGCGCCGTCGGAGAGACCCAGTACTTC.

The DNA of the CDR3 is TGCGCCAGCAGCTCTGCGGTGAACACCGGGGAGCTGTTTTTT. The encoded protein is CASSSAVNTGELFF. V gene TRBV5-1 combines with J gene TRBJ2-2; no definite D call. This CDR3 has 14 residues. V was clipped by 3 bases and J by 1 base, with 7 bases between them. Per germline, CDR1 SGHRS and CDR2 YFSETQ.

The J gene is TRBJ2-3, the V gene TRBV5-4, with 8 bases matching TRBD2. From germline, CDR1 is SGHNT and CDR2 YYREEE (reference sequence). V lost 4 bases to trimming and J lost 3 bases; unmatched junction nucleotides: 7. The CDR3 length is 15 residues. CDR3 bases: TGTGCCAGCAGCCCAAAGCGGGAGTCAACAGATACGCAGTATTTT. Translating it yields CASSPKRESTDTQYF.

The rearrangement links TRBV18 to TRBJ2-7, with a weak D call TRBD2 (6 bases). The CDR3 covers 14 residues. V lost 4 bases, J lost 1 base, and 11 bases lay in between. CDR1 is KGHSH, CDR2 LQKENI, per germline. CDR3 bases: TGTGCCAGCTCACTCACCGGGACTTCCTACGAGCAGTACTTC. It encodes CASSLTGTSYEQYF.

The V and J genes are TRBV5-4 and TRBJ2-3; D is possibly TRBD1 (7 bases). Trimming left V 4 bases short and J 1 base short, with 16 bases between. The germline CDR1 and CDR2 sequences are SGHNT and YYREEE (reference sequence). CDR3 length equals 16 residues. The CDR3 spells CASSGGGGAGTDTQYF. The CDR3 DNA reads as TGTGCCAGCAGCGGAGGAGGGGGCGCTGGCACAGATACGCAGTATTTT.

The rearrangement links TRBV3-1 (or the pseudogene TRBV3-2) to TRBJ2-1; 11 bases match TRBD1. Per the germline V gene, CDR1 is LGHDT and CDR2 is YNNKEL (reference sequence). The CDR3 is 15 amino acids. V lost 4 bases, J lost 5 bases, and 4 bases stayed unmatched. The CDR3 here is CASSPSDRGHNEQFF. Written as DNA, the CDR3 is TGTGCCAGCAGCCCCTCGGACAGGGGGCACAATGAGCAGTTCTTC.

This CDR3 reads CATSRDNSPLHF. CDR3 sequence (DNA): TGTGCCACCAGCCGGGATAATTCACCCCTCCACTTT. This rearrangement joins TRBV15 to TRBJ1-6; no reliable D call. The CDR3 runs to 12 residues. The ends were cut back, 5 bases at V and 5 bases at J, with 4 bases in the middle. Germline lookup yields CDR1 LNHNV and CDR2 YYDKDF (reference sequence).

This CDR3 reads CASSLGQGFSYEQYF. The CDR3 bases are TGTGCCAGCAGTTTGGGACAGGGATTCTCCTACGAGCAGTACTTC. V gene TRBV27 combines with J gene TRBJ2-7; the match to TRBD1 covers 9 bases. Germline CDR1 reads MNHEY; CDR2 reads SMNVEV (reference sequence). This CDR3 comprises 15 residues. The V and J ends lost 3 bases and 0 bases, in that order; junction bases with no gene match: 3.

The chain couples TRBV18 to TRBJ2-3, with 7 bases fitting TRBD2. Germline values: CDR1 KGHSH, CDR2 LQKENI. The J segment lost 1 base and the V segment lost 0 bases, leaving 4 bases of the junction unmatched. CDR3 length: 16 residues. CDR3 residues: CASSPPASGGTDTQYF. The CDR3 DNA follows: TGTGCCAGCTCACCACCCGCTAGCGGAGGCACAGATACGCAGTATTTT.

The chain uses TRBV6-5 and TRBJ1-5; TRBD1 agrees at 9 bases. Germline V gives CDR1 MNHEY, CDR2 SVGAGI. The V segment lost 5 bases and the J segment 6 bases; nucleotides outside the gene matches: 2. The CDR3 consists of 13 residues. In DNA form, the CDR3 reads TGTGCCAGCAGTAAGGACAGGGGTCAGCCCCAGCATTTT. Its protein is CASSKDRGQPQHF.

This clone was observed a few times. The V call is TRBV28, the J call TRBJ2-1, with D unclear. The CDR3 length is 16 residues. V was cut by 7 bases and J by 0 bases, with 16 bases left in between. Germline CDR1 is MDHEN and CDR2 is SYDVKM. The CDR3 sequence is CASKLTSPSSYNEQFF. The CDR3 nucleotides are TGTGCCAGCAAGCTGACTTCACCGAGCTCCTACAATGAGCAGTTCTTC.

This chain uses TRBV11-3 with TRBJ1-4; 10 nucleotides agree with TRBD1. Germline assignment: CDR1 SGHNT and CDR2 YENEEA. This CDR3 has 14 residues. Trimming removed 7 bases from V and 6 bases from J; junction bases left unmatched: 5. DNA of the CDR3: TGTGCCAGCAAACCCGGGACAGGGGATGAAAAACTGTTTTTT. It encodes CASKPGTGDEKLFF.

This rearrangement joins TRBV15 to TRBJ2-1; TRBD2 aligns across 10 bases. The CDR3 has 15 residues. Germline V lookup: CDR1 LNHNV, CDR2 YYDKDF (reference sequence). The trim removed 1 base at V and 6 bases at J, leaving 3 bases unmatched. The CDR3 sequence: CATSRVLAGINEQFF. The CDR3 nucleotides read TGTGCCACCAGCAGAGTACTAGCGGGGATCAATGAGCAGTTCTTC.

The chain joins TRBV5-1 to TRBJ1-4, with TRBD1 matching 8 bases. V shed 3 bases and J 1 base; nucleotides not matched to a gene: 5. CDR1 SGHRS and CDR2 YFSETQ come from the germline V gene. The CDR3 runs to 16 residues. The CDR3 DNA reads TGCGCCAGCAGCTCGCAAACAGGGGGAACTAATGAAAAACTGTTTTTT. Amino acid sequence: CASSSQTGGTNEKLFF.

This chain links TRBV28 with TRBJ1-1; no definite D call. This CDR3 region has 9 residues. With 10 bases removed from V and 11 bases from J, the gap between germline ends came to 11 bases. Germline V gene data show CDR1 as MDHEN and CDR2 as SYDVKM. DNA for the CDR3: TGTGCCATCGGAGGCGCGGCTTTCTTT. As protein: CAIGGAAFF.